The 12 T cell receptor beta chains in this list originate from one sample, sequenced in a study of OX40 agonist ivuxolimab in advanced cancers. Generated by immunoSEQ multiplex PCR, the TCRdb table keeps only in-frame clones and is missing some. This sample has roughly 70,000 clones, with around 90% found just once. The sample here was CD4+ or CD8+ T cells sorted from blood, taken in a trial of the OX40 agonist ivuxolimab. These receptors all come from an adult with an advanced solid tumor such as melanoma, head and neck, liver or kidney cancer.

The J gene is TRBJ2-2, the V gene TRBV6-6; D not certain. Germline CDR1 MNHNY, CDR2 SVGAGI (reference sequence). Between the trimmed V and J ends, which lost 6 bases and 5 bases, there was a span of 16 bases. The CDR3 is 15 residues long. The CDR3: CASSPDGGRTGELFF. CDR3 sequence (DNA): TGTGCCAGCAGCCCCGACGGTGGCCGAACCGGGGAGCTGTTTTTT.

The chain carries TRBV5-1 and TRBJ2-7; 8 bases match TRBD2. This CDR3 contains 19 residues. Germline V gene data show CDR1 as SGHRS and CDR2 as YFSETQ. Germline trimming cut 4 bases from V and 2 bases from J; bases unmatched to any gene: 20. The CDR3 sequence: CASSLIGGLGLAGAYEQYF. The CDR3 DNA sequence: TGCGCCAGCAGCCTGATAGGAGGGTTAGGGCTAGCGGGTGCCTACGAGCAGTACTTC.

The genes are TRBV27 and TRBJ2-1, with a tentative D call TRBD2 (7 bases). Germline V gene lookup returns CDR1 MNHEY and CDR2 SMNVEV (reference sequence). CDR3 length: 17 residues. V lost 1 base, J lost 6 bases, and 19 bases lay in between. The DNA for the CDR3 is TGTGCCAGCAGTTTATTCCTCCGGGGGGCATCAGGCAATGAGCAGTTCTTC. Translating gives CASSLFLRGASGNEQFF.

This rearrangement joins TRBV2 to TRBJ2-6; D is uncertain. The CDR3 consists of 15 residues. V was cut by 4 bases and J by 0 bases, with 7 bases left in between. CDR1 and CDR2 from the germline V gene are SNHLY and FYNNEI. The CDR3 here is CASSGPYSGANVLTF. CDR3 in DNA: TGTGCCAGCAGTGGGCCCTACTCTGGGGCCAACGTCCTGACTTTC.

The chain employs TRBV28 and TRBJ1-2; possible D gene TRBD1, 6 bases. The CDR3 runs 14 residues. The V gene's germline CDR1 is MDHEN and CDR2 SYDVKM. V lost 3 bases and J 10 bases, leaving 18 bases between the germline ends. CDR3 residues: CASSFGGAEKAYTF. The DNA of the CDR3 is TGTGCCAGCAGTTTCGGGGGGGCGGAAAAGGCCTACACCTTC.

The chain is built from TRBV19 and TRBJ2-5, with 9 positions matching TRBD1. CDR1 and CDR2 from the germline V gene are LNHDA and SQIVND (reference sequence). Trimming at V came to 5 bases and at J to 5 bases, leaving 6 bases not matched to a gene. This CDR3 is built from 14 residues. The CDR3 loop reads CASSFTGGDETQYF. Here the CDR3 DNA reads TGTGCCAGTAGTTTCACAGGGGGCGACGAGACCCAGTACTTC.

This chain links TRBV4-2 with TRBJ1-1; unclear D gene. V gave up 1 base and J gave up 6 bases, with 18 bases separating them. From germline, CDR1 is LGHNA and CDR2 YNFKEQ. This CDR3 has 16 residues. This CDR3 is CASSQVGENSGAEAFF. The CDR3 nucleotides read TGTGCCAGCAGCCAAGTGGGTGAGAACTCCGGGGCTGAAGCTTTCTTT.

The rearrangement joins TRBV19 to TRBJ1-2; D is unresolved. Germline V CDR1 and CDR2: LNHDA, SQIVND (reference sequence). This CDR3 comprises 13 residues. Trimming stripped 4 bases from V and 0 bases from J, with 6 bases between. The CDR3 DNA reads as TGTGCCAGTAGTAGGTCCTCTAACTATGGCTACACCTTC. It encodes CASSRSSNYGYTF.

In this sample, this clone turned up a few times. The chain couples TRBV20-1 to TRBJ2-3; D unclear. CDR3 size: 10 residues. Germline V gives CDR1 DFQATT, CDR2 SNEGSKA (reference sequence). V was cut by 1 base and J by 10 bases, with 6 bases left in between. CDR3 region: CSARVPPQYF. The CDR3 bases are TGCAGTGCTAGAGTCCCTCCGCAGTATTTT.

The chain carries TRBV5-6 and TRBJ2-2; perhaps D is TRBD1 or TRBD2 (5 bases each). The germline V and J ends were trimmed by 3 bases and 2 bases, with 8 bases remaining between them. This CDR3 has 14 amino acids. The germline V gene has CDR1 SGHDT and CDR2 YYEEEE. The CDR3 loop is CASSWGSNTGELFF. The CDR3 coding sequence is TGTGCCAGCAGCTGGGGGTCCAACACCGGGGAGCTGTTTTTT.

V gene TRBV11-1 combines with J gene TRBJ2-7; 8 bases align to TRBD1. J was trimmed by 2 bases and V by 5 bases; bases with no gene match: 11. Germline CDR1 is SGHAT and CDR2 is FQDESV (reference sequence). This CDR3 spans 16 amino acids. CDR3 loop: CASSQKVGQGPYEQYF. The CDR3 DNA is TGTGCCAGCAGCCAAAAGGTAGGACAGGGACCCTACGAGCAGTACTTC.

This clone is medium-sized by share. V is TRBV27 and J is TRBJ1-2; D unresolved. The CDR3 contains 14 residues. V was trimmed by 0 bases and J by 8 bases, leaving 13 bases between them. In germline, CDR1 is MNHEY, CDR2 SMNVEV (reference sequence). The CDR3 spells CASSLSGPTRGYTF. The CDR3 coding sequence is TGTGCCAGCAGTTTATCCGGCCCCACGAGGGGCTACACCTTC.